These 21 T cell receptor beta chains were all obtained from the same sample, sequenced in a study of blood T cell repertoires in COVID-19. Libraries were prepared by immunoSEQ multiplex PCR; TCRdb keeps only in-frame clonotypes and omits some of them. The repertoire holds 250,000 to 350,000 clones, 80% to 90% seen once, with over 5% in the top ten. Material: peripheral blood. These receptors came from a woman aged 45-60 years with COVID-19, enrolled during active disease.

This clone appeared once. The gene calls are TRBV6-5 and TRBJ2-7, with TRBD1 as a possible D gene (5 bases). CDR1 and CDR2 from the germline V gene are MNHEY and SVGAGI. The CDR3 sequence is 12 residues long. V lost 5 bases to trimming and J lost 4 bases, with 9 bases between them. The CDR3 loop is CASSKTAYEQYF. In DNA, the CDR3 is TGTGCCAGCAGTAAGACAGCTTACGAGCAGTACTTC.

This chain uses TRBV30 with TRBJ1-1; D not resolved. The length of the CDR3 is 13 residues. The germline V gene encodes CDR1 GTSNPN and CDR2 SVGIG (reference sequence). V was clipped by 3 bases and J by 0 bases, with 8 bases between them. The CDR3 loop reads CAWRQSLNTEAFF. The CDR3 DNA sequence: TGTGCCTGGAGACAGAGCTTGAACACTGAAGCTTTCTTT.

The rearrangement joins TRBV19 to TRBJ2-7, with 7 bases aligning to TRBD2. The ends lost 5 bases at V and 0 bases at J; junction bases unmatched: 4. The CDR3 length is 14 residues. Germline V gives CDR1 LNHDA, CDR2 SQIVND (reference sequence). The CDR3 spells CASSGRLASYEQYF. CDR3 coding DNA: TGTGCCAGTAGTGGCCGACTAGCCTCCTACGAGCAGTACTTC.

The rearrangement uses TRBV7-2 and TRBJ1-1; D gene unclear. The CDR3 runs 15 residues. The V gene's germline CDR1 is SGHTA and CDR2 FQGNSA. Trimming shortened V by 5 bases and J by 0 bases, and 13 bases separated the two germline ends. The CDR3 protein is CASSLPPPMNTEAFF. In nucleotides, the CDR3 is TGTGCCAGCAGCCTCCCCCCTCCTATGAACACTGAAGCTTTCTTT.

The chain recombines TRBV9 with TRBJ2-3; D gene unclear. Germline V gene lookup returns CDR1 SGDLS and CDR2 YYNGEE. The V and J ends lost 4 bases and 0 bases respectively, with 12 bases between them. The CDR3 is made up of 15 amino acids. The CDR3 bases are TGTGCCAGCAGCCCCGGTCCCAAGAGCACAGATACGCAGTATTTT. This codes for CASSPGPKSTDTQYF.

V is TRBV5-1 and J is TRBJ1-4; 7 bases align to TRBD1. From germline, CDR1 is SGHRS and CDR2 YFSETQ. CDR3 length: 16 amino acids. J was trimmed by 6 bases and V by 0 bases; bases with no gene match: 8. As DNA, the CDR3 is TGCGCCAGCAGCTTGGAGGGGGCGCGCTGGGATGAAAAACTGTTTTTT. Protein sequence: CASSLEGARWDEKLFF. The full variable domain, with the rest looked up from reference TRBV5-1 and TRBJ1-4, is KAGVTQTPRYLIKTRGQQVTLSCSPISGHRSVSWYQQTPGQGLQFLFEYFSETQRNKGNFPGRFSGRQFSNSRSEMNVSTLELGDSALYLCASSLEGARWDEKLFFGSGTQLSVL.

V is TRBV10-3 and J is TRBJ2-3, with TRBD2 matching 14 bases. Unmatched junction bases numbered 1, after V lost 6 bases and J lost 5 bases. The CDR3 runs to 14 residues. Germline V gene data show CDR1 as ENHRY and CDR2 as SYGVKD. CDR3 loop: CAIRGLAGVDTQYF. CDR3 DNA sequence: TGTGCCATCAGGGGACTAGCGGGAGTAGATACGCAGTATTTT.

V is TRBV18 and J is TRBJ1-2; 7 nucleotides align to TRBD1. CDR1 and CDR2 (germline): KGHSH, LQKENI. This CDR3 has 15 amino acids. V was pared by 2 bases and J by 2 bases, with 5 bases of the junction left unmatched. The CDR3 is CASSPNLGQNYGYTF. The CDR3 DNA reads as TGTGCCAGCTCACCAAACCTGGGACAGAACTATGGCTACACCTTC.

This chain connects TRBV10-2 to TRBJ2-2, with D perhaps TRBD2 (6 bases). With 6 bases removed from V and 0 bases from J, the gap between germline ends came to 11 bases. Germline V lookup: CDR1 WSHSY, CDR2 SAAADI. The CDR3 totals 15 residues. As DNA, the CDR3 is TGCGCCAGCAGGCCGGGAGCTACGAACACCGGGGAGCTGTTTTTT. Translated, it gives CASRPGATNTGELFF.

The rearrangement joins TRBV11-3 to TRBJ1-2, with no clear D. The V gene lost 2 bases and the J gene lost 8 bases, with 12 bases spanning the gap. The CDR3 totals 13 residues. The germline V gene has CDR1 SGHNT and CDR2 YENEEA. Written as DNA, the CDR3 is TGTGCCAGCAGCTTATCCCCATTCGCGGGCTACACCTTC. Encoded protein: CASSLSPFAGYTF.

The CDR3 coding sequence is TGTGCCAGCAGCACAATCATGGGACGGGGAAGGGGGGAGACCCAGTACTTC. Translation gives CASSTIMGRGRGETQYF. This rearrangement joins TRBV11-2 to TRBJ2-5; D might be TRBD1 (6 bases). V shed 5 bases and J shed 5 bases, with 24 bases lying between them. The germline V gene has CDR1 SGHAT and CDR2 FQNNGV. The CDR3 has 17 residues.

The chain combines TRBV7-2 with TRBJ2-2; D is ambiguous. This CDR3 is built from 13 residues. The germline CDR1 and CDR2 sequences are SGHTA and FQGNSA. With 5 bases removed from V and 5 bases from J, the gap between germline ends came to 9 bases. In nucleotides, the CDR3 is TGTGCCAGCAGCGGAGAAAAAACCGGGGAGCTGTTTTTT. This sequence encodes CASSGEKTGELFF.

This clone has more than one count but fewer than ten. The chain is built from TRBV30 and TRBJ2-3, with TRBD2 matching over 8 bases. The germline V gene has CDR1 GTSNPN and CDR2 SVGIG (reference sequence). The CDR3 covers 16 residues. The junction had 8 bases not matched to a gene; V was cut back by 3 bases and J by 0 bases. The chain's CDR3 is CAWSPGTRGSTDTQYF. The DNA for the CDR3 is TGTGCCTGGAGCCCCGGGACTAGGGGAAGCACAGATACGCAGTATTTT.

CDR3 amino acids: CASNRQGNGYTF. The DNA of the CDR3 is TGTGCCAGCAACCGACAGGGTAATGGCTACACCTTC. The rearrangement links TRBV12-3 or TRBV12-4 to TRBJ1-2; 7 bases agree with TRBD1. The CDR3 covers 12 residues. The trim removed 7 bases at V and 6 bases at J, leaving 5 bases unmatched.

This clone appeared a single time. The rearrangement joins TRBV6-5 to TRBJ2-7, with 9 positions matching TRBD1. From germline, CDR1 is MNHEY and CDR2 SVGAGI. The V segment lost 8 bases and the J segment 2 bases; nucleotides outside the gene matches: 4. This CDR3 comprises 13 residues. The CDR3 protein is CASSRTGAYEQYF. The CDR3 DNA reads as TGTGCCAGCTCGCGGACAGGGGCCTACGAGCAGTACTTC.

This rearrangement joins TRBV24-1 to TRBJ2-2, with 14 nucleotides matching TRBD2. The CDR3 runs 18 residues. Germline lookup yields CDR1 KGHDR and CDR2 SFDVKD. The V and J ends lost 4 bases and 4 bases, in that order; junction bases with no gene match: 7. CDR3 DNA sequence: TGTGCCACCAGTGAAAGACTAGCGGGAGGGCCCCGCACCGGGGAGCTGTTTTTT. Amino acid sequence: CATSERLAGGPRTGELFF.

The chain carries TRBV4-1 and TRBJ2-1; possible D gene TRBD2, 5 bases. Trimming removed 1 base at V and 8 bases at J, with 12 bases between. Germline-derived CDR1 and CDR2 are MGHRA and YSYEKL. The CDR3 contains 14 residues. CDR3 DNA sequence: TGCGCCAGCAGCCAAGTCCCCGGGATCGATGAGCAGTTCTTC. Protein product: CASSQVPGIDEQFF.

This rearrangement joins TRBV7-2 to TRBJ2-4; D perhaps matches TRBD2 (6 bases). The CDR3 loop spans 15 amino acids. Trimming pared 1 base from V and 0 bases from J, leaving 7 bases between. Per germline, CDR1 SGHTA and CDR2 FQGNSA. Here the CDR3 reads CASSLEAGAKNIQYF. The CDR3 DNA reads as TGTGCCAGCAGCTTAGAAGCGGGAGCCAAAAACATTCAGTACTTC.

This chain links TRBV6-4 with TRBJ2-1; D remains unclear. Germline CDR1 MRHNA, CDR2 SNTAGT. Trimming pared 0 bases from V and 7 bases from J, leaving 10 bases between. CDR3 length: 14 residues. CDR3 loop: CASSDSFLSNEQFF. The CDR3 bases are TGTGCCAGCAGTGACTCTTTCCTATCGAATGAGCAGTTCTTC.

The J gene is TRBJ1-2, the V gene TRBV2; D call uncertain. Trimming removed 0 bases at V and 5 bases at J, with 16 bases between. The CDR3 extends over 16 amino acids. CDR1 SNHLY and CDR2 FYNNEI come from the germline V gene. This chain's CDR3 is CASSEALSRPLYGYTF. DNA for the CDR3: TGTGCCAGCAGTGAAGCGCTTTCCAGGCCTCTTTATGGCTACACCTTC.

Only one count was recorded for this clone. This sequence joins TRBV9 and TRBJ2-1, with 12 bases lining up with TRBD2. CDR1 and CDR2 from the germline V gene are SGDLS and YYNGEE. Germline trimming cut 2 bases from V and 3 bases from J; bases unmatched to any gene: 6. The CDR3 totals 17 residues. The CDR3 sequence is CASSVRLAGASYNEQFF. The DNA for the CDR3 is TGTGCCAGCAGCGTGAGACTAGCGGGAGCTAGCTACAATGAGCAGTTCTTC.